One sample yielded the 19 T cell receptor beta chains listed below, sequenced in a study of control samples from healthy donors and cancer patients. Profiling relied on immunoSEQ multiplex PCR, and the TCRdb table lists in-frame clones only, not all of them. The repertoire has about 80,000 clones, over 85% of them found once; the top ten carry around 5.4%. The sequencing input was blood. The receptors shown here come from a man aged 50 to 59 in good health.

The J gene is TRBJ1-4, the V gene TRBV5-1; D unclear. Germline loops: CDR1 SGHRS, CDR2 YFSETQ. This CDR3 is 14 amino acids long. Between the trimmed V and J ends, which lost 2 bases and 4 bases, there was a span of 9 bases. CDR3 protein: CASSLSSGNEKLFF. The CDR3 region has the DNA TGCGCCAGCAGCTTAAGCTCTGGTAATGAAAAACTGTTTTTT.

The rearrangement joins TRBV2 to TRBJ2-2; D might be TRBD2 (6 bases). The CDR3 runs to 16 residues. Germline CDR1 reads SNHLY; CDR2 reads FYNNEI. V dropped 2 bases and J dropped 0 bases, with 10 bases sitting between them. CDR3 residues: CASSERAGSNTGELFF. CDR3 bases: TGTGCCAGCAGTGAACGGGCGGGGTCGAACACCGGGGAGCTGTTTTTT. The full variable domain, completed using reference TRBV2 and TRBJ2-2, is EPEVTQTPSHQVTQMGQEVILRCVPISNHLYFYWYRQILGQKVEFLVSFYNNEISEKSEIFDDQFSVERPDGSNFTLKIRSTKLEDSAMYFCASSERAGSNTGELFFGEGSRLTVL.

The V and J genes are TRBV4-1 and TRBJ2-7; 8 nucleotides match TRBD2. Trimming removed 5 bases from V and 6 bases from J; junction bases left unmatched: 6. Germline V gene lookup returns CDR1 MGHRA and CDR2 YSYEKL. The CDR3 sequence is 13 residues long. This CDR3 reads CASSGTGGTEQYF. The CDR3, as DNA: TGCGCCAGCAGCGGAACGGGGGGGACCGAGCAGTACTTC.

The V and J genes are TRBV7-9 and TRBJ1-2; the D gene is possibly TRBD1 (5 bases). The CDR3 has 13 residues. The germline V gene has CDR1 SEHNR and CDR2 FQNEAQ (reference sequence). Trimming took 3 bases from V and 5 from J, leaving 10 bases between them. The CDR3 sequence: CASSLGQGYGYTF. Here the CDR3 DNA reads TGTGCCAGCAGCTTGGGGCAGGGTTATGGCTACACCTTC.

J is TRBJ1-3 and V is TRBV6-1; D is unclear. CDR3 size: 17 residues. In germline, CDR1 is MNHNS, CDR2 SASEGT. Trimming took 2 bases from V and 5 from J, leaving 19 bases between them. The DNA of the CDR3 is TGTGCCAGCAGTGAACCCTCGGGGTCTCAAAACCGAAACACCATATATTTT. Translated: CASSEPSGSQNRNTIYF.

V and J are TRBV27 and TRBJ1-2, with a possible D match to TRBD1 (6 bases). This CDR3 region has 15 residues. V lost 0 bases and J 8 bases, leaving 16 bases between the germline ends. Germline CDR1 MNHEY, CDR2 SMNVEV (reference sequence). The CDR3 spells CASSLSMDSGMGYTF. The CDR3 DNA follows: TGTGCCAGCAGTTTATCGATGGACAGTGGGATGGGCTACACCTTC.

In its sample, this clone ranks as medium-sized. This chain joins TRBV27 and TRBJ1-1; 10 positions match TRBD1. V was clipped by 5 bases and J by 3 bases; unmatched bases: 9. Germline lookup yields CDR1 MNHEY and CDR2 SMNVEV (reference sequence). The CDR3 length is 16 residues. This CDR3 is CASSANPGQGYTEAFF. The DNA of the CDR3 is TGTGCCAGCAGTGCGAACCCGGGACAGGGGTACACTGAAGCTTTCTTT.

The chain has TRBV30 and TRBJ1-5, with TRBD1 matching 7 bases. V lost 2 bases and J lost 2; bases outside the gene matches: 3. CDR1 is GTSNPN, CDR2 SVGIG, per germline (reference sequence). The CDR3 runs 14 residues. CDR3 residues: CAWSQGGGNQPQHF. CDR3 DNA sequence: TGTGCCTGGAGTCAAGGGGGCGGCAATCAGCCCCAGCATTTT.

Details on this clone: Additional DNA sequences in this sample encode the identical CDR3. CDR3 loop: CAWSPGISSGNTIYF. The CDR3 region has the DNA TGTGCCTGGAGCCCAGGCATTAGCTCTGGAAACACCATATATTTT. The V call is TRBV30, the J call TRBJ1-3; D uncertain. Germline CDR1 GTSNPN, CDR2 SVGIG (reference sequence). This CDR3 contains 15 residues. V gave up 3 bases and J gave up 0 bases, with 12 bases separating them.

This chain joins TRBV11-2 and TRBJ1-2; possible D gene TRBD1, 5 bases. Deletions cut 3 bases from V and 5 bases from J, with 19 bases between. Germline assignment: CDR1 SGHAT and CDR2 FQNNGV. This CDR3 region has 16 residues. The CDR3 is CASSFPQDMYYYGYTF. CDR3 sequence (DNA): TGTGCCAGCAGCTTTCCCCAGGACATGTACTATTATGGCTACACCTTC.

The genes are TRBV3-1 (or the pseudogene TRBV3-2) and TRBJ1-1; 7 bases agree with TRBD1. The CDR3 is made up of 14 amino acids. Trimming removed 5 bases from V and 1 base from J; junction bases left unmatched: 4. Germline values: CDR1 LGHDT, CDR2 YNNKEL (reference sequence). For the CDR3, the DNA is TGTGCCAGCAGCAGATGGACAGGGAACACTGAAGCTTTCTTT. Translated, it gives CASSRWTGNTEAFF.

The chain recombines TRBV24-1 with TRBJ2-7; D unclear. This CDR3 spans 13 amino acids. Germline lookup yields CDR1 KGHDR and CDR2 SFDVKD. The V gene lost 3 bases and the J gene lost 0 bases, with 5 bases spanning the gap. The CDR3 bases are TGTGCCACCAGTGATGGGAACTCCTACGAGCAGTACTTC. This codes for CATSDGNSYEQYF.

The genes are TRBV6-5 and TRBJ2-3; possibly TRBD1 for D (6 bases). Germline V gives CDR1 MNHEY, CDR2 SVGAGI. V was trimmed by 8 bases and J by 2 bases, leaving 17 bases between them. CDR3 size: 15 residues. In DNA, the CDR3 is TGTGCCAGCGGCAGCCGGGACACCTCCACAGATACGCAGTATTTT. It encodes CASGSRDTSTDTQYF.

The V call is TRBV19, the J call TRBJ2-3, with 9 bases lining up with TRBD2. Germline V gives CDR1 LNHDA, CDR2 SQIVND (reference sequence). The ends lost 3 bases at V and 0 bases at J; junction bases unmatched: 7. The CDR3 is 17 residues long. CDR3 protein: CASSIQASGVSTDTQYF. DNA of the CDR3: TGTGCCAGTAGTATTCAGGCTAGCGGGGTCAGCACAGATACGCAGTATTTT.

This chain uses TRBV13 with TRBJ2-4; 8 nucleotides match TRBD1. This CDR3 contains 13 residues. Germline V gene sequence: CDR1 PRHDT, CDR2 FYEKMQ (reference sequence). J lost 6 bases, V lost 4 bases, and 2 bases had no gene match. CDR3 amino acids: CASSSGGTNIQYF. The CDR3 nucleotides are TGTGCCAGCAGCTCAGGGGGCACAAACATTCAGTACTTC.

V usage is TRBV6-5 and J usage is TRBJ1-2; TRBD1 is a possible D gene (6 bases). V shed 5 bases and J shed 4 bases, with 11 bases lying between them. The germline V gene has CDR1 MNHEY and CDR2 SVGAGI. This CDR3 has 13 amino acids. DNA for the CDR3: TGTGCCAGCAGTACACAGGGAACCTATGGCTACACCTTC. Translated, it gives CASSTQGTYGYTF.

The rearrangement links TRBV11-3 to TRBJ2-3; D unresolved. The CDR3 has 16 residues. Germline V CDR1 and CDR2: SGHNT, YENEEA. V shed 3 bases and J shed 2 bases, with 15 bases lying between them. CDR3 sequence reads: CASSLQNQESTDTQYF. For the CDR3, the DNA is TGTGCCAGCAGCTTGCAAAACCAAGAATCCACAGATACGCAGTATTTT.

The rearrangement uses TRBV6-1 and TRBJ1-6; 7 bases fit TRBD1. Germline-derived CDR1 and CDR2 are MNHNS and SASEGT. CDR3 length: 13 residues. V gave up 3 bases and J gave up 10 bases; unmatched junction bases: 3. In DNA, the CDR3 is TGTGCCAGCAGTGAGACAGGGTCATCACCCCTCCACTTT. As protein: CASSETGSSPLHF.

The rearrangement joins TRBV4-1 to TRBJ2-1; D gene unclear. This CDR3 has 13 residues. Trimming left V 3 bases short and J 5 bases short, with 8 bases between. Germline V gene sequence: CDR1 MGHRA, CDR2 YSYEKL. This chain's CDR3 is CASSQGVDNEQFF. Here the CDR3 DNA reads TGCGCCAGCAGCCAGGGCGTGGACAATGAGCAGTTCTTC.